The 32 T cell receptor beta chains presented below share a single source sample, sequenced in a study of CD8 T cells in Susac syndrome. The RNA input was about 0.45 to 1 ug, and it was reverse transcribed with random hexamers. TCRdb analysed the immunoSEQ multiplex PCR reads with MiXCR anew, one entry per CDR3 protein. Among fewer than 300,000 distinct CDR3 sequences listed, approximately 84% were seen once. The sample comprised CD8+ T cells from PBMCs. These receptors originate from a human donor with multiple sclerosis.

On this clonotype itself: An end of the junction differs from the germline gene, which may be a read error. The J gene is TRBJ2-3, the V gene TRBV7-7; D is possibly TRBD2 (6 bases). This CDR3 contains 15 residues. CDR1 SSHAT and CDR2 FNYEAQ come from the germline V gene (reference sequence). CDR3: CASSLAVSLGDTQYF. The DNA for the CDR3 is TGTGCTAGCAGCTTAGCGGTCAGCTTGGGAGATACGCAGTATTTT.

This chain uses TRBV19 with TRBJ1-1, with no clear D. This CDR3 contains 12 residues. The germline CDR1 and CDR2 sequences are LNHDA and SQIVND (reference sequence). The ends were cut back, 6 bases at V and 5 bases at J, with 10 bases in the middle. The CDR3 DNA follows: TGTGCCAGTAGCGAGGGTGGGACTGAAGCTTTCTTT. Protein: CASSEGGTEAFF.

This clonotype was counted once. The chain is built from TRBV30 and TRBJ1-5, with no clear D. V was clipped by 2 bases and J by 7 bases, with 18 bases between them. In germline, CDR1 is GTSNPN, CDR2 SVGIG (reference sequence). The CDR3 runs to 15 residues. The CDR3 is CAWSPREDRNQPQHF. CDR3 DNA sequence: TGTGCCTGGAGTCCCCGTGAAGATAGGAACCAGCCCCAGCATTTT.

The chain recombines TRBV7-8 with TRBJ1-1; D may be TRBD1 (5 bases). V lost 5 bases and J lost 0, with 10 bases in between. The CDR3 totals 14 residues. The germline gives CDR1 SGHVS, CDR2 FQNEAQ. The CDR3 DNA reads as TGTGCCAGCAGCGCGACAGCCCTGAACACTGAAGCTTTCTTT. Its protein product is CASSATALNTEAFF.

This chain joins TRBV6-5 and TRBJ1-5; a weak D match, TRBD1 (5 bases). This CDR3 is built from 13 residues. Germline assignment: CDR1 MNHEY and CDR2 SVGAGI. The V and J ends lost 6 bases and 6 bases respectively, with 12 bases between them. The CDR3 sequence is CASRKGPSQPQHF. CDR3 bases: TGTGCCAGCAGGAAGGGGCCGAGTCAGCCCCAGCATTTT.

The chain links TRBV29-1 to TRBJ1-6; no clear D gene. The ends were cut back, 7 bases at V and 1 base at J, with 5 bases in the middle. From germline, CDR1 is SQVTM and CDR2 ANQGSEA. The CDR3 covers 12 residues. The CDR3 sequence is CSALSYNSPLHF. As DNA, the CDR3 is TGCAGCGCCCTATCCTATAATTCACCCCTCCACTTT.

The V gene is TRBV29-1, the J gene TRBJ2-1, with 10 bases matching TRBD2. Germline values: CDR1 SQVTM, CDR2 ANQGSEA. Germline trimming cut 6 bases from V and 0 bases from J; bases unmatched to any gene: 8. The CDR3 spans 16 residues. The CDR3: CSVTGLAVSSYNEQFF. The CDR3 coding sequence is TGCAGCGTCACCGGACTAGCGGTTAGCTCCTACAATGAGCAGTTCTTC.

This sequence joins TRBV19 and TRBJ2-7; weak D call: TRBD2 (6 bases). The CDR3 spans 14 residues. With 9 bases removed from V and 0 bases from J, the gap between germline ends came to 15 bases. From germline, CDR1 is LNHDA and CDR2 SQIVND (reference sequence). CDR3 sequence (DNA): TGTGCCAGGAAAGGGACTTCAGGCTCCTACGAGCAGTACTTC. Its translation is CARKGTSGSYEQYF.

This rearrangement joins TRBV7-2 to TRBJ2-7; TRBD2 agrees at 10 bases. This CDR3 contains 15 residues. Per germline, CDR1 SGHTA and CDR2 FQGNSA. V gave up 2 bases and J gave up 5 bases; unmatched junction bases: 6. The CDR3 bases are TGTGCCAGCAGCTTACTAGCGGGAGCAGCCCACGAGCAGTACTTC. The encoded protein is CASSLLAGAAHEQYF.

The CDR3 DNA reads as TGTGCCATCCTAGATCGTTACACCGGGGAGCTGTTTTTT. Translation: CAILDRYTGELFF. The V call is TRBV24-1, the J call TRBJ2-2; D is unresolved. This CDR3 has 13 residues. Trimming pared 11 bases from V and 3 bases from J, leaving 12 bases between. Germline values: CDR1 KGHDR, CDR2 SFDVKD.

This chain connects TRBV3-1 to TRBJ1-2; D call uncertain. V was clipped by 4 bases and J by 6 bases, with 6 bases between them. The CDR3 covers 11 residues. CDR1 is LGHDT, CDR2 YNNKEL, per germline (reference sequence). The CDR3 nucleotides are TGTGCCAGCAGCCGATCCAATGGCTACACCTTC. Protein: CASSRSNGYTF.

V usage is TRBV19 and J usage is TRBJ2-2; D remains ambiguous. CDR1 is LNHDA and CDR2 is SQIVND in the germline V gene (reference sequence). This CDR3 comprises 13 residues. The V gene lost 2 bases and the J gene lost 7 bases, with 8 bases spanning the gap. The CDR3 DNA follows: TGTGCCAGTAGTATAATGGGCGGCGGGGAGCTGTTTTTT. This sequence encodes CASSIMGGGELFF. Filled out from reference TRBV19 and TRBJ2-2, the complete variable domain reads DGGITQSPKYLFRKEGQNVTLSCEQNLNHDAMYWYRQDPGQGLRLIYYSQIVNDFQKGDIAEGYSVSREKKESFPLTVTSAQKNPTAFYLCASSIMGGGELFFGEGSRLTVL.

V is TRBV30 and J is TRBJ1-2; D not resolved. From germline, CDR1 is GTSNPN and CDR2 SVGIG (reference sequence). This CDR3 has 16 residues. V was shortened by 1 base and J by 6 bases, with 21 bases between the two germline ends. CDR3 bases: TGTGCCTGGAGTGGCCACCCAAGGAGGTTCTCTAATGGCTACACCTTC. Protein product: CAWSGHPRRFSNGYTF.

This chain connects TRBV5-4 to TRBJ2-2, with 9 bases fitting TRBD2. The CDR3 runs to 15 residues. V dropped 3 bases and J dropped 4; count of bases not matched to a gene: 4. CDR1 and CDR2 from the germline V gene are SGHNT and YYREEE (reference sequence). In DNA form, the CDR3 reads TGTGCCAGCAGCTCAACTAGCGGGTCCACCGGGGAGCTGTTTTTT. Translated: CASSSTSGSTGELFF.

As concerns this clonotype: The CDR3 ends on some other residue instead of the conserved phenylalanine or tryptophan, so this is likely a read error. The J gene is TRBJ2-7, the V gene TRBV20-1; 12 bases map to TRBD2. Germline CDR1 and CDR2: DFQATT and SNEGSKA (reference sequence). This CDR3 contains 14 residues. Trimming at V came to 1 base and at J to 4 bases, leaving 2 bases not matched to a gene. In nucleotides, the CDR3 is TGCAGTGCTAGAGGGACTAGCGGGATATACGAGCAGTACATC. It translates to CSARGTSGIYEQYI.

The J gene is TRBJ2-2, the V gene TRBV6-6; D perhaps matches TRBD1 (6 bases). CDR1 is MNHNY, CDR2 SVGAGI, per germline (reference sequence). The CDR3 runs 13 residues. V shed 6 bases and J shed 4 bases, with 9 bases lying between them. The CDR3 coding sequence is TGTGCCAGCAGGTGGACAGCCACCGGGGAGCTGTTTTTT. Translated, it gives CASRWTATGELFF.

The V and J genes are TRBV12-3 or TRBV12-4 and TRBJ2-1; D might be TRBD2 (6 bases). V was shortened by 6 bases and J by 0 bases, with 15 bases between the two germline ends. The CDR3 is 16 residues long. The CDR3: CASSRSGLSSYNEQFF. Written as DNA, the CDR3 is TGTGCCAGCAGCCGTAGCGGTTTAAGCTCCTACAATGAGCAGTTCTTC.

The rearrangement links TRBV6-5 to TRBJ2-3; D unclear. V was pared by 0 bases and J by 4 bases, with 11 bases between. CDR3 length: 15 residues. Germline V gene sequence: CDR1 MNHEY, CDR2 SVGAGI. The CDR3 here is CASSYSGLGADTQYF. In DNA form, the CDR3 reads TGTGCCAGCAGTTACTCGGGCCTAGGAGCAGATACGCAGTATTTT.

The V gene is TRBV7-9, the J gene TRBJ2-6; the D gene could be TRBD1 or TRBD2 (5 bases each). The CDR3 is 17 residues long. Germline CDR1 reads SEHNR; CDR2 reads FQNEAQ (reference sequence). Trimming cost V 5 bases and J 0 bases, with 14 bases left between them. For the CDR3, the DNA is TGTGCCAGCAGCCCTCAGGGACGTGTCTCTGGGGCCAACGTCCTGACTTTC. Protein: CASSPQGRVSGANVLTF.

The chain is built from TRBV21-1 and TRBJ1-2. TRBV21-1 is a pseudogene locus. This CDR3 contains 12 residues. The CDR3 protein is CACGGRFYGYTF. CDR3 DNA: TGTGCCTGCGGTGGACGGTTCTATGGCTACACCTTC.

The rearrangement uses TRBV27 and TRBJ2-7, with D hard to call. CDR1 and CDR2 from the germline V gene are MNHEY and SMNVEV (reference sequence). The CDR3 runs to 11 residues. Deletions cut 3 bases from V and 5 bases from J, with 5 bases between. The CDR3 loop is CASSFQHEQYF. CDR3 nucleotides: TGTGCCAGCAGTTTTCAACACGAGCAGTACTTC.

About this clonotype: The CDR3 does not end in the conserved phenylalanine or tryptophan, so this is likely a read error. V gene TRBV7-8 combines with J gene TRBJ2-1; D uncertain. V was clipped by 3 bases and J by 10 bases, with 10 bases between them. This CDR3 spans 12 amino acids. CDR1 is SGHVS and CDR2 is FQNEAQ in the germline V gene. CDR3 in amino acids: CASSFSPDEQFS. The CDR3, as DNA: TGTGCCAGCAGCTTTTCCCCGGACGAGCAGTTCTCC.

This chain joins TRBV28 and TRBJ1-1, with D unresolved. The CDR3 contains 14 residues. Germline V lookup: CDR1 MDHEN, CDR2 SYDVKM. Trimming cost V 7 bases and J 1 base, with 13 bases left between them. In DNA form, the CDR3 reads TGTGCCAGCACCCTAGGCACAGAGAACACTGAAGCTTTCTTT. Translating gives CASTLGTENTEAFF.

This chain joins TRBV24-1 and TRBJ1-2, with no clear D. The CDR3 covers 15 residues. Looked up from germline, CDR1 is KGHDR and CDR2 is SFDVKD. V was clipped by 8 bases and J by 4 bases, with 19 bases between them. The CDR3 reads CATTGLIRSTYGYTF. For the CDR3, the DNA is TGTGCCACCACGGGATTGATCCGGTCTACCTATGGCTACACCTTC.

This clonotype was found once. The chain combines TRBV28 with TRBJ2-7; no clear D. V lost 6 bases and J 3 bases, leaving 9 bases between the germline ends. The CDR3 contains 12 residues. Germline loops: CDR1 MDHEN, CDR2 SYDVKM. The CDR3 sequence is CASSLLNYEQYF. The CDR3 nucleotides are TGTGCCAGCAGCTTGTTGAACTACGAGCAGTACTTC.

In DNA, the CDR3 is TGTGCCAGCAGCGATGGAGGACGGGACTTCTACACCGGGGAGCTGTTTTTT. Its translation is CASSDGGRDFYTGELFF. This chain connects TRBV7-9 to TRBJ2-2; D is possibly TRBD2 (6 bases). The CDR3 contains 17 residues. CDR1 is SEHNR and CDR2 is FQNEAQ in the germline V gene (reference sequence). Trimming left V 5 bases short and J 3 bases short, with 19 bases between.

CDR3 in DNA: TGCGCCAGCAGCCAAGATGGTACTCCAGGCTACGCGAACACCGGGGAGCTGTTTTTT. Its translation is CASSQDGTPGYANTGELFF. This sequence joins TRBV4-1 and TRBJ2-2; no definite D call. There are 19 residues in the CDR3. V lost 0 bases and J 0 bases, leaving 17 bases between the germline ends. Per germline, CDR1 MGHRA and CDR2 YSYEKL.

The V call is TRBV20-1, the J call TRBJ1-1; D is uncertain. This CDR3 spans 12 amino acids. The ends were cut back, 3 bases at V and 7 bases at J, with 12 bases in the middle. Per germline, CDR1 DFQATT and CDR2 SNEGSKA (reference sequence). CDR3: CSARAGMVEAFF. CDR3 nucleotides: TGCAGTGCTAGGGCAGGCATGGTTGAAGCTTTCTTT.

The chain uses TRBV7-9 and TRBJ2-2, with 12 bases that match TRBD2. Losses at the gene ends were 5 bases for V and 0 bases for J; bases not matched to a gene: 4. CDR3 length: 17 residues. Looked up from germline, CDR1 is SEHNR and CDR2 is FQNEAQ (reference sequence). CDR3 DNA: TGTGCCAGCAGCGGCCGGACTAGCGGGACGAACACCGGGGAGCTGTTTTTT. Translation gives CASSGRTSGTNTGELFF.

This clonotype was detected only a few times. The V and J genes are TRBV6-1 and TRBJ1-4; 7 positions agree with TRBD1. Per the germline V gene, CDR1 is MNHNS and CDR2 is SASEGT. The CDR3 extends over 15 amino acids. V shed 7 bases and J 3 bases; nucleotides not matched to a gene: 8. The CDR3 reads CASIFRGPANEKLFF. The CDR3 region has the DNA TGTGCCAGCATTTTTAGGGGGCCGGCTAATGAAAAACTGTTTTTT.

V gene TRBV7-3 combines with J gene TRBJ2-1, with 7 bases matching TRBD2. CDR3 size: 19 residues. V shed 7 bases, J shed 4 bases, and the junction held 22 bases outside the gene matches. The germline gives CDR1 SGHTA, CDR2 FQGTGA. CDR3 in amino acids: CASTLIKEGCGSTYNEQFF. The CDR3 DNA is TGTGCCAGCACACTAATTAAGGAAGGGTGCGGGAGTACGTACAATGAGCAGTTCTTC.

This chain links TRBV29-1 with TRBJ2-1; D is unresolved. Germline V gives CDR1 SQVTM, CDR2 ANQGSEA. Trimming took 6 bases from V and 2 from J, leaving 14 bases between them. CDR3 length equals 14 residues. The CDR3 is CSVQRIMTYNEQFF. For the CDR3, the DNA is TGCAGCGTCCAAAGAATTATGACCTACAATGAGCAGTTCTTC.